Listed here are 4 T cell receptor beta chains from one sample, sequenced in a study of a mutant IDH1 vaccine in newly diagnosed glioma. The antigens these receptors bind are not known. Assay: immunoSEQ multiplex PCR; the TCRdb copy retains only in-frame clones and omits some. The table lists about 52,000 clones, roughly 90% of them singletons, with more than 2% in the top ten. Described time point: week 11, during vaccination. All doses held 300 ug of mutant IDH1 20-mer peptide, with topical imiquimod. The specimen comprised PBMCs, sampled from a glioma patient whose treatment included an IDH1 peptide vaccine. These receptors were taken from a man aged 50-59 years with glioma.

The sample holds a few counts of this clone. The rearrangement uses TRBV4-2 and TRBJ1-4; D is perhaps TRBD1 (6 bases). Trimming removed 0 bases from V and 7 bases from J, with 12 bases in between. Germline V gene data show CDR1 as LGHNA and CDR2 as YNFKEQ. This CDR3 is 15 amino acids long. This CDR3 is CASSQEEQGAEKLFF. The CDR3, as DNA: TGTGCCAGCAGCCAAGAAGAACAGGGTGCTGAAAAACTGTTTTTT.

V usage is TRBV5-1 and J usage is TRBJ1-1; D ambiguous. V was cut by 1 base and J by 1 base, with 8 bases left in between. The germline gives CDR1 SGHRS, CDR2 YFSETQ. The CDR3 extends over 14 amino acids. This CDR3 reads CASSLPQENTEAFF. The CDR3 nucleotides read TGCGCCAGCAGCTTGCCTCAGGAGAACACTGAAGCTTTCTTT.

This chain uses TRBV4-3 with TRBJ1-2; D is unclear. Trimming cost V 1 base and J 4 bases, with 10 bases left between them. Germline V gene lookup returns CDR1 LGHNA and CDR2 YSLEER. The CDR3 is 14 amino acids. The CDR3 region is CASSQVTPSYGYTF. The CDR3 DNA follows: TGCGCCAGCAGCCAAGTGACACCTAGCTATGGCTACACCTTC.

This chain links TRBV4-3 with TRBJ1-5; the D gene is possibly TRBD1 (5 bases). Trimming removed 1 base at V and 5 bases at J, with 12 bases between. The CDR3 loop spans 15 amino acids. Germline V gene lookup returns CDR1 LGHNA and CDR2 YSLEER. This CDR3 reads CASSQASTGDQPQHF. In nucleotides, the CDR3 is TGCGCCAGCAGCCAAGCTAGCACAGGAGATCAGCCCCAGCATTTT.